These T cell receptor beta chains were read from a single sample in a study of blood T cells in healthy people across ages. Each CDR3 protein gets one entry after TCRdb re-called the 5' RACE reads with MiXCR. Of more than 900,000 distinct CDR3 sequences in the sample, 20% to 25% were seen once. This sample also appeared in a second study, on T cells of mothers and their children.

The specimen sequenced was blood. The receptors here all came from a girl aged 2-10 years in good health. The CDR3 runs from the conserved cysteine through the conserved F or W. The D gene is left open where the match is weak. The listing skips clone size in some rows; elsewhere it reads once, few, many or a size class.

d_call: .; clone_size: few; v_call: TRBV6-6; j_call: TRBJ2-5; cdr3_length: 14; cdr3_nt: TGTGCCAGCAGTTACCGGGCGGACCAAGAGACCCAGTACTTC; cdr3_aa: CASSYRADQETQYF
d_call: .; clone_size: once; v_call: TRBV20-1; j_call: TRBJ1-1; cdr3_length: 14; cdr3_nt: TGCAGTGCTAGTTCCCGCAGGGAGGGCCCAGAAGCTTTCTTT; cdr3_aa: CSASSRREGPEAFF
d_call: .; clone_size: .; v_call: TRBV11-1; j_call: TRBJ2-2; cdr3_length: 12; cdr3_nt: TGTGCCAGCAGCTCCCATTCCGGGGAGCTGTTTTTT; cdr3_aa: CASSSHSGELFF
d_call: .; clone_size: few; v_call: TRBV14; j_call: TRBJ2-1; cdr3_length: 12; cdr3_nt: TGTGCCAGCAGCCAAGGAGGGTCTGAGCAGTTCTTC; cdr3_aa: CASSQGGSEQFF
d_call: .; clone_size: .; v_call: TRBV20-1; j_call: TRBJ1-1; cdr3_length: 13; cdr3_nt: TGCAGTGCTAGAGTACTGGGGGCTGGGGAAGCTTTCTTT; cdr3_aa: CSARVLGAGEAFF
d_call: .; clone_size: .; v_call: TRBV11-2; j_call: TRBJ1-2; cdr3_length: 16; cdr3_nt: TGTGCCAGCAGCTTGTGGGATCGGGCAGGGTCGGATGGCTACACCTTC; cdr3_aa: CASSLWDRAGSDGYTF
d_call: TRBD1; clone_size: .; v_call: TRBV18; j_call: TRBJ2-1; cdr3_length: 17; cdr3_nt: TGTGCCAGCTCACCGCTCCGGGACAGGGTTTCCTACAATGAGCAGTTCTTC; cdr3_aa: CASSPLRDRVSYNEQFF
d_call: .; clone_size: .; v_call: TRBV7-6; j_call: TRBJ1-5; cdr3_length: 16; cdr3_nt: TGTGCCAGCAGCTTATATGGGGGGCTTGACAATCAGCCCCAGCATTTT; cdr3_aa: CASSLYGGLDNQPQHF
d_call: TRBD2; clone_size: once; v_call: TRBV25-1; j_call: TRBJ2-5; cdr3_length: 18; cdr3_nt: TGTGCCAGTAGTGAATTACCCTTTAGCGGGAGGGCCTTAGAGACCCAGTACTTC; cdr3_aa: CASSELPFSGRALETQYF
d_call: TRBD1; clone_size: .; v_call: TRBV25-1; j_call: TRBJ2-7; cdr3_length: 17; cdr3_nt: TGTGCCAGCAGTGACTGGGACGGGACAGGGGCCTCCTACGAGCAGTACTTC; cdr3_aa: CASSDWDGTGASYEQYF
d_call: .; clone_size: many; v_call: TRBV29-1; j_call: TRBJ2-1; cdr3_length: 12; cdr3_nt: TGCAGCGTTGAAGACAAAGACAATGAGCAGTTCTTC; cdr3_aa: CSVEDKDNEQFF
d_call: .; clone_size: .; v_call: TRBV20-1; j_call: TRBJ1-5; cdr3_length: 13; cdr3_nt: TGCAGTGCTAGAGTACCTCCGAATCAGCCCCAGCATTTT; cdr3_aa: CSARVPPNQPQHF
d_call: .; clone_size: .; v_call: TRBV28; j_call: TRBJ2-5; cdr3_length: 15; cdr3_nt: TGTGCCAGCAGTTTCGGGACGGCATACCAAGAGACCCAGTACTTC; cdr3_aa: CASSFGTAYQETQYF
d_call: TRBD1; clone_size: .; v_call: TRBV14; j_call: TRBJ2-7; cdr3_length: 15; cdr3_nt: TGTGCCAGCAGCCAAGTTAGGGACAGTCCCTACGAGCAGTACTTC; cdr3_aa: CASSQVRDSPYEQYF
d_call: .; clone_size: .; v_call: TRBV7-3; j_call: TRBJ2-2; cdr3_length: 11; cdr3_nt: TGTGCCTGCAGCTTCGGCGGGGAGCTGTTTTTT; cdr3_aa: CACSFGGELFF
d_call: .; clone_size: .; v_call: TRBV20-1; j_call: TRBJ2-6; cdr3_length: 16; cdr3_nt: TGCAGTGCTAGACGGGGCGGAGCCGCTGGGGCCAACGTCCTGACTTTC; cdr3_aa: CSARRGGAAGANVLTF
d_call: .; clone_size: few; v_call: TRBV9; j_call: TRBJ2-1; cdr3_length: 15; cdr3_nt: TGTGCCAGCAGCGTCTCTAGCGAAGCCTACAATGAGCAGTTCTTC; cdr3_aa: CASSVSSEAYNEQFF
d_call: .; clone_size: few; v_call: TRBV20-1; j_call: TRBJ2-7; cdr3_length: 11; cdr3_nt: TGCAGTGCTGGCGTAGGGAGCGAGCAGTACTTC; cdr3_aa: CSAGVGSEQYF
d_call: TRBD1; clone_size: few; v_call: TRBV24-1; j_call: TRBJ2-7; cdr3_length: 14; cdr3_nt: TGTGCCACCAGTGGTGGACAGGGCAGCTACGAGCAGTACTTC; cdr3_aa: CATSGGQGSYEQYF
d_call: .; clone_size: .; v_call: TRBV29-1; j_call: TRBJ2-1; cdr3_length: 16; cdr3_nt: TGCAGCGTTGTAGGGGCGCCAAGCGGCTCCTACAATGAGCAGTTCTTC; cdr3_aa: CSVVGAPSGSYNEQFF
d_call: .; clone_size: once; v_call: TRBV12-3/TRBV12-4; j_call: TRBJ2-5; cdr3_length: 15; cdr3_nt: TGTGCCAGCAGTGTTGGACGCACGTCCGGGGAGACCCAGTACTTC; cdr3_aa: CASSVGRTSGETQYF
d_call: TRBD1; clone_size: few; v_call: TRBV12-3/TRBV12-4; j_call: TRBJ1-6; cdr3_length: 14; cdr3_nt: TGTGCCAGCAGTTTCAGGACAGGGGAATCACCCCTCCACTTT; cdr3_aa: CASSFRTGESPLHF
d_call: .; clone_size: few; v_call: TRBV29-1; j_call: TRBJ1-1; cdr3_length: 13; cdr3_nt: TGCAGCGTTTTGGGGGCGCCGACGACTGAAGCTTTCTTT; cdr3_aa: CSVLGAPTTEAFF
d_call: .; clone_size: many; v_call: TRBV28; j_call: TRBJ2-6; cdr3_length: 13; cdr3_nt: TGTGCCAGCAAACTCGCGTCGGCCAACGTCCTGACTTTC; cdr3_aa: CASKLASANVLTF
d_call: TRBD2; clone_size: few; v_call: TRBV18; j_call: TRBJ2-1; cdr3_length: 14; cdr3_nt: TGTGCCAGCTCACGACAGACTAGCCTAGATGAGCAGTTCTTC; cdr3_aa: CASSRQTSLDEQFF
d_call: .; clone_size: .; v_call: TRBV27; j_call: TRBJ2-3; cdr3_length: 17; cdr3_nt: TGTGCCAGCAGTTTAAGGTCCCGGCCGGGGGGCACAGATACGCAGTATTTT; cdr3_aa: CASSLRSRPGGTDTQYF
d_call: TRBD1; clone_size: few; v_call: TRBV5-1; j_call: TRBJ1-4; cdr3_length: 15; cdr3_nt: TGCGCCAGCTCCACGTTGGGACAGGGGGGAGAAAAACTGTTTTTT; cdr3_aa: CASSTLGQGGEKLFF
d_call: .; clone_size: .; v_call: TRBV5-1; j_call: TRBJ2-2; cdr3_length: 15; cdr3_nt: TGCGCCAGCAGCCGACAGGATGGGTTTATCTGGGAGCTGTTTTTT; cdr3_aa: CASSRQDGFIWELFF
d_call: TRBD1; clone_size: .; v_call: TRBV28; j_call: TRBJ1-1; cdr3_length: 20; cdr3_nt: TGTGCCAGCAGTTCCCTATGGCCCCCGAAGGACAGGGAAGGGCACACTGAAGCTTTCTTT; cdr3_aa: CASSSLWPPKDREGHTEAFF
d_call: .; clone_size: .; v_call: TRBV5-5; j_call: TRBJ1-5; cdr3_length: 13; cdr3_nt: TGTGCCAGCAGCTCCGATCCATTTCAGCCCCAGCATTTT; cdr3_aa: CASSSDPFQPQHF
d_call: TRBD2; clone_size: few; v_call: TRBV7-2; j_call: TRBJ2-3; cdr3_length: 15; cdr3_nt: TGTGCCAGTAGAAATAGCGGGAGGTTGACAGATACGCAGTATTTT; cdr3_aa: CASRNSGRLTDTQYF
d_call: .; clone_size: few; v_call: TRBV7-2; j_call: TRBJ2-4; cdr3_length: 13; cdr3_nt: TGTGCCAGCAGCTTAGGAAGGGTCAACATTCAGTACTTC; cdr3_aa: CASSLGRVNIQYF
d_call: TRBD2; clone_size: few; v_call: TRBV7-2; j_call: TRBJ2-1; cdr3_length: 18; cdr3_nt: TGTGCCAGCAGCTTAGCGACTAGCGGGGGGCGAAGGGACACTGAGCAGTTCTTC; cdr3_aa: CASSLATSGGRRDTEQFF
d_call: TRBD2; clone_size: few; v_call: TRBV10-2; j_call: TRBJ2-4; cdr3_length: 14; cdr3_nt: TGCGCCAGCAGTGAGTTCGGGAGGGCGGGCATTCAGTACTTC; cdr3_aa: CASSEFGRAGIQYF
d_call: TRBD1; clone_size: .; v_call: TRBV4-1; j_call: TRBJ2-3; cdr3_length: 15; cdr3_nt: TGCGCCAGCAGCCAAGTGGGACAGGGCACAGATACGCAGTATTTT; cdr3_aa: CASSQVGQGTDTQYF